The 6 T cell receptor beta chains presented below share a single source sample, sequenced in a study of OX40 agonist ivuxolimab in advanced cancers. Using immunoSEQ multiplex PCR, the repertoire was profiled, and TCRdb retains in-frame clones only, with some absent. This table holds approximately 59,000 clones, around 85% found once. The sample was CD4+ or CD8+ T cells sorted from blood, taken in a trial of the OX40 agonist ivuxolimab. These receptors were obtained from an adult with an advanced solid tumor such as melanoma, head and neck, liver or kidney cancer.

The V call is TRBV7-9, the J call TRBJ2-2; D is perhaps TRBD2 (5 bases). This CDR3 is built from 14 residues. Germline lookup yields CDR1 SEHNR and CDR2 FQNEAQ (reference sequence). The ends were cut back, 5 bases at V and 4 bases at J, with 11 bases in the middle. In DNA form, the CDR3 reads TGTGCCAGCAGCCCCGGACTCCTCACCGGGGAGCTGTTTTTT. It specifies CASSPGLLTGELFF. The full variable domain, rest sourced from reference TRBV7-9 and TRBJ2-2, is DTGVSQNPRHKITKRGQNVTFRCDPISEHNRLYWYRQTLGQGPEFLTYFQNEAQLEKSRLLSDRFSAERPKGSFSTLEIQRTEQGDSAMYLCASSPGLLTGELFFGEGSRLTVL.

CDR3 sequence reads: CATSGKGRLGPQHF. The CDR3 DNA sequence: TGTGCCACCAGCGGTAAGGGGAGGTTAGGGCCCCAGCATTTT. The chain couples TRBV15 to TRBJ1-5; weak D call: TRBD1 (5 bases). The V end was cut by 5 bases, the J end by 9 bases, with 17 bases between. Germline V gene sequence: CDR1 LNHNV, CDR2 YYDKDF (reference sequence). The CDR3 loop spans 14 amino acids.

V is TRBV19 and J is TRBJ1-1; D gene ambiguous. There are 14 residues in the CDR3. Germline-derived CDR1 and CDR2 are LNHDA and SQIVND (reference sequence). Trimming cost V 7 bases and J 4 bases, with 16 bases left between them. The CDR3 region has the DNA TGTGCCAGTAACCTCAAAGGGAGGAGCACTGAAGCTTTCTTT. Translation gives CASNLKGRSTEAFF.

The chain couples TRBV6-6 to TRBJ2-3; 7 nucleotides line up with TRBD1. The germline V gene has CDR1 MNHNY and CDR2 SVGAGI (reference sequence). The CDR3 totals 15 residues. Germline trimming cut 0 bases from V and 8 bases from J; bases unmatched to any gene: 8. The CDR3 here is CASSYSHKGAGTQYF. The CDR3 coding sequence is TGTGCCAGCAGTTACTCTCATAAGGGGGCGGGTACGCAGTATTTT.

This clone was seen just once. The CDR3 DNA sequence: TGTGCCAGTAGTTGGGGTACATTAAACACGGGCTCCTACGAGCAGTACTTC. This encodes CASSWGTLNTGSYEQYF. The chain is built from TRBV19 and TRBJ2-5; D remains ambiguous. The DNA end is a closer match to TRBJ2-7, so the J assignment may be wrong. The CDR3 consists of 17 residues. The germline V gene encodes CDR1 LNHDA and CDR2 SQIVND (reference sequence).

The chain couples TRBV11-2 to TRBJ2-3, with 8 bases fitting TRBD2. The CDR3 is made up of 14 amino acids. The junction had 5 bases not matched to a gene; V was cut back by 4 bases and J by 5 bases. Germline values: CDR1 SGHAT, CDR2 FQNNGV. The CDR3 loop reads CASSSGLGQDTQYF. The CDR3 DNA is TGTGCCAGCAGCTCGGGACTAGGGCAAGATACGCAGTATTTT.